These T cell receptor beta chains were read from a single sample in a study of OX40 agonist ivuxolimab in advanced cancers. The method was immunoSEQ multiplex PCR; TCRdb's version includes in-frame clones alone and lacks a portion of them. The sample lists over 25,000 clones, 65% to 80% occurring once. The specimen comprised CD4+ or CD8+ T cells sorted from blood, sampled in a trial of the OX40 agonist ivuxolimab. These receptors were collected from an adult with an advanced solid tumor such as melanoma, head and neck, liver or kidney cancer. Each CDR3 is given without its conserved first and last residue. Size is stated for part of the rows, as once, few or many counts, or as a class when the clone is expanded.

CDR3 length	clone size	V gene	J gene	CDR3 protein
11	.	TRBV6-6	TRBJ1-2	ASSLQGGYGYT
15	.	TRBV4-3	TRBJ1-2	ASSQDPQWGRNYGYT
16	.	TRBV4-3	TRBJ2-1	ASSQEEASGGKGLEQF
15	.	TRBV4-3	TRBJ2-6	ASSLDWSNSGANVLT
14	.	TRBV5-6	TRBJ2-3	ASSLISGGDQDTQY
10	.	TRBV9	TRBJ2-7	ASSGRGYEQY
13	.	TRBV7-8	TRBJ2-3	ASSLGLAGGDTQY
14	.	TRBV5-8	TRBJ2-1	ASSLFTRGPVYEQF
13	.	TRBV28	TRBJ1-4	ASSFVSGAGEKLF
15	.	TRBV11-3	TRBJ1-5	ASSLEVFGGKNQPQH
11	.	TRBV5-8	TRBJ1-1	ASSRGSDTEAF
11	.	TRBV27	TRBJ2-1	ASSFSRYNEQF
17	.	TRBV7-2	TRBJ2-7	ASSLAWSSGGAWSYEQY
13	.	TRBV2	TRBJ2-7	ASRSTGTRYYEQY
11	.	TRBV4-2	TRBJ2-1	ASSPLGNNEQF
13	few	TRBV2	TRBJ1-1	ASSMTTTLNTEAF
12	once	TRBV6-6	TRBJ2-7	ASSYRAGNDEQY
16	.	TRBV4-2	TRBJ2-3	ASSQEKGRGVSTDTQY
13	.	TRBV6-5	TRBJ2-3	ASRQTSLRTDTQY
14	.	TRBV29-1	TRBJ2-3	SVAWGGRLSPDTQY
12	.	TRBV4-3	TRBJ1-1	ASSHTGWGTEAF
11	.	TRBV4-2	TRBJ1-1	ASSPGTNTEAF
11	.	TRBV27	TRBJ1-2	ASSFPSGNGYT
16	.	TRBV9	TRBJ2-1	ASSVGGEETSSYNEQF
13	.	TRBV6-1	TRBJ1-1	ASSEDGGSGTEAF
12	few	TRBV4-3	TRBJ1-2	ASSQGRQNYGYT
13	.	TRBV4-3	TRBJ2-1	ASSRLAGGYNEQF